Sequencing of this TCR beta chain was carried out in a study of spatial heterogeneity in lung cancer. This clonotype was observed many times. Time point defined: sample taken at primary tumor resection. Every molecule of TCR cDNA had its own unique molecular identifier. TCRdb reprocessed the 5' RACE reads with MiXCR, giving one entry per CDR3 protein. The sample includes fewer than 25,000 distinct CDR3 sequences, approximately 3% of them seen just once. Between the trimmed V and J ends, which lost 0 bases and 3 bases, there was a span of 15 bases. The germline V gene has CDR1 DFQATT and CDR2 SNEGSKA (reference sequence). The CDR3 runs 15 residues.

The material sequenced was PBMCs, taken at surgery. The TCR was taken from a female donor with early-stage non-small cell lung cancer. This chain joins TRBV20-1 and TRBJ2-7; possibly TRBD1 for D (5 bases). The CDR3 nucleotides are TGCAGTGCTAGAGATCCCGAGACAGCTAGCTACGAGCAGTACTTC. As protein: CSARDPETASYEQYF.